This TCR beta chain stems from a study of T cell responses to AZD1222 COVID-19 vaccine. On the study more broadly: Combined were second doses at about 4 or about 12 weeks. Findings and limits, study-wide: Reports say nearly half of spike-specific TCRs go after unmutated variant regions. It should be noted that donors were predominantly white British and more often female, and clonal diversity was possibly underestimated. The study found vaccine-associated CD4 TCRs spanning spike, dominant at 160-218 and 743-854.

This CDR3 has 12 residues. Trimming took off 5 bases at V and 11 bases at J, with 13 bases between the two ends. Germline CDR1 is LNHDA and CDR2 is SQIVND (reference sequence). A single count supports this clone. The antigen is not known. The protocol was immunoSEQ multiplex PCR, while the TCRdb copy is restricted to in-frame clones and leaves out a portion. The sample records tens of thousands of clones, nearly 90% being singletons. The sequence was collected from an adult in good health. The sample consisted of peripheral blood, taken on day 0 of AZD1222 vaccination. This chain links TRBV19 with TRBJ2-1; D perhaps matches TRBD2 (6 bases). The CDR3 is CASSLIAGQQFF. In nucleotides, the CDR3 is TGTGCCAGTAGTCTCATTGCGGGACAGCAGTTCTTC.